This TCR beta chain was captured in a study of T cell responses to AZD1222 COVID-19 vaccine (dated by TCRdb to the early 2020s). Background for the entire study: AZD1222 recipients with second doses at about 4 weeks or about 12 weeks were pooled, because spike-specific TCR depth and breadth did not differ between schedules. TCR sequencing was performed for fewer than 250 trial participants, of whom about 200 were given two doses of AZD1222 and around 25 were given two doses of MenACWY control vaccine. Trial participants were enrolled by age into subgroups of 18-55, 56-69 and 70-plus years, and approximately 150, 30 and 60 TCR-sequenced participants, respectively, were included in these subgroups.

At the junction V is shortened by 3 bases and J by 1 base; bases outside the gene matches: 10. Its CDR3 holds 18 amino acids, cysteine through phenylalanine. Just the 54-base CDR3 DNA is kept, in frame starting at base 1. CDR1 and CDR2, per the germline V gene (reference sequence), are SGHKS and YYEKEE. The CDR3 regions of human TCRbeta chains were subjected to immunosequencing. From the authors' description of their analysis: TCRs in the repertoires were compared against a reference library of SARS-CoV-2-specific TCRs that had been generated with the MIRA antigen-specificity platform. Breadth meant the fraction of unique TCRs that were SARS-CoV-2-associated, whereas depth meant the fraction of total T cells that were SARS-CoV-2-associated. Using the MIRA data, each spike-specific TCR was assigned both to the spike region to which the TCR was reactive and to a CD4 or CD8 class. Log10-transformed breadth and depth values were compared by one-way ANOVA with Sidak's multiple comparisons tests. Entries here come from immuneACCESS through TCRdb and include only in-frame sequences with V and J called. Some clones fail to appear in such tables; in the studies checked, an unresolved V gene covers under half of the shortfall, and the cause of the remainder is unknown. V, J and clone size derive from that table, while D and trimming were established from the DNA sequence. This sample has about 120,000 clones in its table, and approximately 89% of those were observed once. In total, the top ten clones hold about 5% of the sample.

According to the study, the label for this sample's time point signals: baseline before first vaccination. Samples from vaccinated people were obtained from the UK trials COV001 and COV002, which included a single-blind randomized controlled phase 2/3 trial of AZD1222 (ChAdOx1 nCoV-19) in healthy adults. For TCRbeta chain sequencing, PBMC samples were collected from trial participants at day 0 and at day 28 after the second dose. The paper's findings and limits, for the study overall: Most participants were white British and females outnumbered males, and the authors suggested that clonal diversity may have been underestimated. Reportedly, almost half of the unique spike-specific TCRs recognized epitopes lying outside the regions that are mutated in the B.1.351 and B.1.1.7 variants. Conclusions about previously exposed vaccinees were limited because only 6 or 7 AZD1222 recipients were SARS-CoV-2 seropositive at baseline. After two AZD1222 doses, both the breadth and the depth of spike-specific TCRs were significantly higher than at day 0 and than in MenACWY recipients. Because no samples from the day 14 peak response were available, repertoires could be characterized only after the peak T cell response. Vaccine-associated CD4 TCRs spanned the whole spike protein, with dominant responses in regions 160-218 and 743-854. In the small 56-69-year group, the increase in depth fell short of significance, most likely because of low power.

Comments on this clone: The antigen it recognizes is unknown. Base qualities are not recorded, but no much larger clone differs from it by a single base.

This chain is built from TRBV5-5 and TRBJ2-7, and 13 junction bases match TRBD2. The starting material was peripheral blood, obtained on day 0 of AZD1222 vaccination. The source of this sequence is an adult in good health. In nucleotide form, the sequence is TGTGCCAGCAGCTACGTACTAGCGGGGGGGCCGGGATCCTACGAGCAGTACTTC. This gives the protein CASSYVLAGGPGSYEQYF.